What follows are 28 T cell receptor beta chains derived from one specimen sequenced in a study of cytomegalovirus exposure and HLA in healthy donors (dated by TCRdb to 2015 to 2018). The library was built by means of the immunoSEQ multiplex PCR assay. For the multiplex PCR, a mixture combining 60 forward primers for TCR Vbeta segments and 13 reverse primers for TCR Jbeta segments was used. TCRdb holds this immuneACCESS table with in-frame rearrangements only. Some clones are missing; in checked studies, unresolved V genes explain under half, and the rest has no known cause. The sample table holds around 150,000 clones, of which approximately 65% were seen once. The ten largest clones represent approximately 6.5% of the sample. The material sequenced was PBMCs. These receptors were obtained from a woman aged 55-69 years in good health and CMV-seronegative.

The rearrangement uses TRBV5-5 and TRBJ2-7; possible D gene TRBD1, 5 bases. The CDR3 totals 14 residues. V shed 1 base and J shed 2 bases, with 10 bases lying between them. Germline V gene lookup returns CDR1 SGHKS and CDR2 YYEKEE (reference sequence). For the CDR3, the DNA is TGTGCCAGCAGCTTGACCCCGACAGCCTACGAGCAGTACTTC. Protein sequence: CASSLTPTAYEQYF. The full variable domain, rest sourced from reference TRBV5-5 and TRBJ2-7, is DAGVTQSPTHLIKTRGQQVTLRCSPISGHKSVSWYQQVLGQGPQFIFQYYEKEERGRGNFPDRFSARQFPNYSSELNVNALLLGDSALYLCASSLTPTAYEQYFGPGTRLTVT.

The rearrangement links TRBV5-6 to TRBJ1-3; D is possibly TRBD1 (5 bases). Germline V gene lookup returns CDR1 SGHDT and CDR2 YYEEEE. The V end lost 4 bases, the J end lost 6 bases, and 17 bases lay between the germline ends. The CDR3 is 15 residues long. The CDR3 reads CASSTGPRGENTIYF. The CDR3 DNA follows: TGTGCCAGCAGCACCGGACCGCGGGGCGAAAACACCATATATTTT.

This chain connects TRBV7-2 to TRBJ2-3, with a weak D call TRBD1 (6 bases). There are 13 residues in the CDR3. Trimming cost V 5 bases and J 6 bases, with 12 bases left between them. Looked up from germline, CDR1 is SGHTA and CDR2 is FQGNSA. This chain's CDR3 is CASSIGRGDTQYF. CDR3 DNA: TGTGCCAGCAGCATCGGAAGGGGGGATACGCAGTATTTT. Drawing the rest from reference TRBV7-2 and TRBJ2-3, the complete variable domain is GAGVSQSPSNKVTEKGKDVELRCDPISGHTALYWYRQSLGQGLEFLIYFQGNSAPDKSGLPSDRFSAERTGGSVSTLTIQRTQQEDSAVYLCASSIGRGDTQYFGPGTRLTVL.

The sample holds one count of this clone. The chain is built from TRBV5-1 and TRBJ1-6, with a possible D match to TRBD1 (6 bases). The CDR3 is 14 amino acids. V lost 0 bases and J 8 bases, leaving 9 bases between the germline ends. The germline CDR1 and CDR2 sequences are SGHRS and YFSETQ. This CDR3 is CASSLGQADSPLHF. The DNA of the CDR3 is TGCGCCAGCAGCTTGGGACAGGCGGATTCACCCCTCCACTTT.

This clone was seen once. The chain has TRBV10-1 and TRBJ2-2, with 9 positions matching TRBD2. Germline V CDR1 and CDR2: WNHNN, SYGVQD (reference sequence). J lost 1 base, V lost 7 bases, and 10 bases had no gene match. This CDR3 has 17 amino acids. CDR3 loop: CASIPGSSGGNTGELFF. The CDR3 region has the DNA TGCGCCAGCATTCCGGGGAGTAGCGGGGGGAACACCGGGGAGCTGTTTTTT.

The chain is built from TRBV19 and TRBJ2-7; 8 bases match TRBD2. After removal of 8 bases from V and 9 bases from J, the junction contained 9 bases not matched to a gene. The CDR3 is 12 residues long. Germline-derived CDR1 and CDR2 are LNHDA and SQIVND (reference sequence). The CDR3 DNA follows: TGTGCCAGTGATGCCGGGACTAGACCGCAGTACTTC. Translated, it gives CASDAGTRPQYF.

V gene TRBV21-1 combines with J gene TRBJ1-6; no check of the table's D call, TRBD1, against the DNA was made. TRBV21-1 is annotated as a pseudogene. The CDR3 runs to 15 residues. The CDR3 sequence is CASSQKTQYNSPLHF. The DNA for the CDR3 is TGTGCCAGCAGCCAAAAGACACAATATAATTCACCCCTCCACTTT.

The chain carries TRBV6-5 and TRBJ2-1, with TRBD1 identical over 8 bases. CDR3 size: 15 residues. CDR1 and CDR2 from the germline V gene are MNHEY and SVGAGI. The V and J ends lost 1 base and 4 bases, in that order; junction bases with no gene match: 3. Written as DNA, the CDR3 is TGTGCCAGCAGTTACTATGGACAGGGTTACAATGAGCAGTTCTTC. This translates into CASSYYGQGYNEQFF.

V and J are TRBV18 and TRBJ2-2; 8 bases align to TRBD1. J was trimmed by 4 bases and V by 2 bases; bases with no gene match: 9. The CDR3 runs 17 residues. Germline values: CDR1 KGHSH, CDR2 LQKENI. The CDR3 loop is CASSPLAGQGITGELFF. In nucleotides, the CDR3 is TGTGCCAGCTCACCATTAGCAGGACAGGGAATCACCGGGGAGCTGTTTTTT.

The chain carries TRBV13 and TRBJ1-1; D possibly corresponds to TRBD1 (5 bases). The CDR3 length is 16 residues. In germline, CDR1 is PRHDT, CDR2 FYEKMQ (reference sequence). V lost 4 bases, J lost 5 bases, and 20 bases lay in between. The CDR3 spells CASSSSPTGGLTEAFF. CDR3 sequence (DNA): TGTGCCAGCAGCTCATCCCCCACCGGGGGGTTAACTGAAGCTTTCTTT.

This chain uses TRBV7-2 with TRBJ2-2, with D possibly matching TRBD2 (6 bases). CDR3 length: 14 amino acids. Trimming pared 0 bases from V and 4 bases from J, leaving 6 bases between. Germline loops: CDR1 SGHTA, CDR2 FQGNSA. As DNA, the CDR3 is TGTGCCAGCAGCTTAGCGGGACTCACCGGGGAGCTGTTTTTT. Translation: CASSLAGLTGELFF.

The J gene is TRBJ2-5, the V gene TRBV5-1; TRBD1 matches 9 bases. Per germline, CDR1 SGHRS and CDR2 YFSETQ. V was clipped by 3 bases and J by 4 bases; unmatched bases: 4. The CDR3 has 14 amino acids. The CDR3 sequence is CASSSTGGSETQYF. The CDR3 bases are TGCGCCAGCAGCTCGACAGGGGGATCAGAGACCCAGTACTTC.

V is TRBV5-1 and J is TRBJ1-4; D is uncertain. V lost 0 bases to trimming and J lost 8 bases, with 5 bases between them. This CDR3 region has 12 residues. Germline V CDR1 and CDR2: SGHRS, YFSETQ. The CDR3 DNA reads as TGCGCCAGCAGCTTGGCAGGAGAAAAACTGTTTTTT. Translated: CASSLAGEKLFF.

J is TRBJ2-2 and V is TRBV27; perhaps TRBD1 as D (5 bases). The CDR3 has 12 residues. V lost 6 bases to trimming and J lost 7 bases, with 9 bases between them. Germline assignment: CDR1 MNHEY and CDR2 SMNVEV (reference sequence). This chain's CDR3 is CASSRQGGELFF. The CDR3 DNA sequence: TGTGCCAGCAGCAGGCAGGGCGGGGAGCTGTTTTTT.

Regarding this clone: The junction departs from the called germline gene at one end, perhaps through a read error. The J gene is TRBJ2-7, the V gene TRBV18; possible D gene TRBD1, 6 bases. CDR3 length: 14 residues. Germline CDR1 KGHSH, CDR2 LQKENI. The CDR3 nucleotides read TGTGCCAGCTTACCAATGACAGGCGCCTACGAGCAGTACTTC. Translating it yields CASLPMTGAYEQYF.

V usage is TRBV23-1 and J usage is TRBJ2-1, with 7 bases aligning to TRBD2. TRBV23-1 counts as an open reading frame of uncertain function. The CDR3 has 18 amino acids. V was pared by 0 bases and J by 0 bases, with 8 bases of the junction left unmatched. This CDR3 reads CASSQSRLAPSSYNEQFF. CDR3 nucleotide sequence: TGCGCCAGCAGTCAATCGAGACTAGCCCCCAGCTCCTACAATGAGCAGTTCTTC.

The chain's CDR3 is CASSLSGRRFTDTQYF. CDR3 bases: TGTGCCAGCAGCTTAAGCGGGAGAAGGTTCACAGATACGCAGTATTTT. This chain connects TRBV7-9 to TRBJ2-3; 8 bases are shared with TRBD2. This CDR3 is 16 amino acids long. Looked up from germline, CDR1 is SEHNR and CDR2 is FQNEAQ (reference sequence). V shed 2 bases and J 2 bases; nucleotides not matched to a gene: 6.

The rearrangement links TRBV6-5 to TRBJ1-2; 10 positions agree with TRBD1. V lost 0 bases, J lost 8 bases, and 6 bases stayed unmatched. The CDR3 contains 15 residues. CDR1 MNHEY and CDR2 SVGAGI come from the germline V gene. The CDR3 loop reads CASSYSTGTGDGYTF. The CDR3 DNA follows: TGTGCCAGCAGTTACTCGACCGGGACAGGGGACGGCTACACCTTC.

This clone was seen only a few times. This chain links TRBV7-2 with TRBJ1-2; D is perhaps TRBD1 (6 bases). Per germline, CDR1 SGHTA and CDR2 FQGNSA. Between the trimmed V and J ends, which lost 5 bases and 0 bases, there was a span of 13 bases. The CDR3 runs to 15 residues. In nucleotides, the CDR3 is TGTGCCAGCAGCCCGACAGGAGCAGCTAACTATGGCTACACCTTC. It translates to CASSPTGAANYGYTF.

The genes are TRBV9 and TRBJ2-3; 16 positions agree with TRBD2. The CDR3 totals 19 residues. The germline gives CDR1 SGDLS, CDR2 YYNGEE. The V segment lost 4 bases and the J segment 8 bases; nucleotides outside the gene matches: 16. The CDR3 bases are TGTGCCAGCAGCTCAGGGGGGACTAGCGGGGGGGCTCTTTCTAGTACGCAGTATTTT. This translates into CASSSGGTSGGALSSTQYF.

The genes are TRBV2 and TRBJ2-2; D gene unclear. Germline-derived CDR1 and CDR2 are SNHLY and FYNNEI. V lost 4 bases, J lost 6 bases, and 9 bases lay in between. The CDR3 is 13 residues long. The CDR3 spells CASSVSRAGELFF. The CDR3 bases are TGTGCCAGCAGTGTGAGTCGCGCCGGGGAGCTGTTTTTT.

The CDR3 DNA sequence: TGTGCCAGCAGTGATAAATCGGACAGAAAAGCTAACTATGGCTACACCTTC. The encoded protein is CASSDKSDRKANYGYTF. V is TRBV6-1 and J is TRBJ1-2, with D possibly being TRBD1 (6 bases). The germline CDR1 and CDR2 sequences are MNHNS and SASEGT. V was clipped by 3 bases and J by 0 bases, with 17 bases between them. The CDR3 has 17 amino acids.

The V call is TRBV9, the J call TRBJ1-2, with TRBD1 identical over 7 bases. The CDR3 extends over 15 amino acids. With 0 bases clipped from V and 8 bases from J, the junction kept 10 bases outside the gene matches. From germline, CDR1 is SGDLS and CDR2 YYNGEE. CDR3 DNA: TGTGCCAGCAGCGTAGGTGCAGGGGGGCCTCAGGGCTACACCTTC. This translates into CASSVGAGGPQGYTF.

The V call is TRBV11-2, the J call TRBJ2-2, with D unclear. The germline V and J ends were trimmed by 5 bases and 5 bases, with 12 bases remaining between them. Per the germline V gene, CDR1 is SGHAT and CDR2 is FQNNGV. The CDR3 has 14 residues. The CDR3 region is CASSLKTGTGELFF. The CDR3, as DNA: TGTGCCAGCAGCCTGAAGACTGGGACCGGGGAGCTGTTTTTT.

J is TRBJ2-1 and V is TRBV11-2, with 9 positions matching TRBD2. Germline V gene data show CDR1 as SGHAT and CDR2 as FQNNGV. The J segment lost 6 bases and the V segment lost 1 base, leaving 7 bases of the junction unmatched. The CDR3 covers 16 residues. In DNA, the CDR3 is TGTGCCAGCAGCTTAGTTTCGGCGGGGGGGTCCAATGAGCAGTTCTTC. Translated, it gives CASSLVSAGGSNEQFF.

The chain combines TRBV7-9 with TRBJ2-2, with 11 bases that match TRBD2. V trimming: 5 bases; J trimming: 2 bases; junction bases outside the gene matches: 1. Germline assignment: CDR1 SEHNR and CDR2 FQNEAQ (reference sequence). The length of the CDR3 is 15 residues. The DNA for the CDR3 is TGTGCCAGCAGCACTAGCGGGGGCAACACCGGGGAGCTGTTTTTT. The encoded protein is CASSTSGGNTGELFF.

This clone was counted only a few times. The gene calls are TRBV7-2 and TRBJ2-7; TRBD1 might be the D (7 bases). Trimming removed 5 bases at V and 1 base at J, with 15 bases between. CDR1 is SGHTA and CDR2 is FQGNSA in the germline V gene. The CDR3 is made up of 15 amino acids. The CDR3 coding sequence is TGTGCCAGCAGCCCCGGGGGACAGCTTTCCTACGAGCAGTACTTC. Encoded protein: CASSPGGQLSYEQYF.

This clone was observed once. J is TRBJ2-2 and V is TRBV7-8; TRBD1 matches 7 bases. This CDR3 has 15 residues. Germline V gene data show CDR1 as SGHVS and CDR2 as FQNEAQ. The ends lost 8 bases at V and 5 bases at J; junction bases unmatched: 11. This CDR3 is CASSYPGQSTGELFF. The CDR3 DNA reads as TGTGCCAGCTCCTACCCGGGACAGAGTACCGGGGAGCTGTTTTTT.